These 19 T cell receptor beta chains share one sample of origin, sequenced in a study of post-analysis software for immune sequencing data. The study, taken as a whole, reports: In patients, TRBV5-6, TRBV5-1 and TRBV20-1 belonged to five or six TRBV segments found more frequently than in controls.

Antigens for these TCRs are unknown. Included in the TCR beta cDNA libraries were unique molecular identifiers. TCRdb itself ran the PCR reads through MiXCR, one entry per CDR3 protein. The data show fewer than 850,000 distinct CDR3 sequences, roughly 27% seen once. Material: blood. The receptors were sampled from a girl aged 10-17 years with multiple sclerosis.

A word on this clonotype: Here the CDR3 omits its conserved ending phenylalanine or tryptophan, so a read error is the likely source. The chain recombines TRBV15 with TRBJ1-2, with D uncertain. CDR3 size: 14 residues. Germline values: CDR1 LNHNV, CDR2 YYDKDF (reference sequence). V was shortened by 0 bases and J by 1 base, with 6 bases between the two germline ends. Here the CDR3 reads CATSRERSNYGYTC. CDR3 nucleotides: TGTGCCACCAGCAGAGAGCGGAGTAACTATGGCTACACCTGC.

CDR3 sequence reads: CATTSGFSYEQYF. The CDR3 DNA reads as TGTGCCACGACTAGCGGATTCTCCTACGAGCAGTACTTC. The chain uses TRBV10-3 and TRBJ2-7; 9 bases align to TRBD2. J was trimmed by 0 bases and V by 10 bases; bases with no gene match: 4. Germline V lookup: CDR1 ENHRY, CDR2 SYGVKD. The CDR3 runs 13 residues.

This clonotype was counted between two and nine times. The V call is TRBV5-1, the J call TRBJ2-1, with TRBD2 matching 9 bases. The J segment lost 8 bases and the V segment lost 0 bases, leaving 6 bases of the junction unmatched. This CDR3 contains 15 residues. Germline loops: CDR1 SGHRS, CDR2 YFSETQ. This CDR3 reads CASSLVVAGADEQFF. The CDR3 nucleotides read TGCGCCAGCAGCTTGGTGGTAGCGGGAGCCGATGAGCAGTTCTTC. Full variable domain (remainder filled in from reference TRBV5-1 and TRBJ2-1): KAGVTQTPRYLIKTRGQQVTLSCSPISGHRSVSWYQQTPGQGLQFLFEYFSETQRNKGNFPGRFSGRQFSNSRSEMNVSTLELGDSALYLCASSLVVAGADEQFFGPGTRLTVL.

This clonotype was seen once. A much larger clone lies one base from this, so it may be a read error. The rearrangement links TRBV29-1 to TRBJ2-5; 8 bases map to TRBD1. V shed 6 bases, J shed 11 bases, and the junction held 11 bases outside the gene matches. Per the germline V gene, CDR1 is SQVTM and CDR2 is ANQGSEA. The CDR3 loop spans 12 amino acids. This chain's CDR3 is CSVGQGVDEQYF. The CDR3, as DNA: TGCAGCGTAGGACAGGGTGTCGATGAGCAGTACTTC.

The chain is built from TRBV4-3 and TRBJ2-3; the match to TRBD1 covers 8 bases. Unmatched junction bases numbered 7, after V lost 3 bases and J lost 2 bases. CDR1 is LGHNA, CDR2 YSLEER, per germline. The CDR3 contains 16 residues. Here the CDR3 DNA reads TGCGCCAGCAGCCACGGACAGGGACTCTCCACAGATACGCAGTATTTT. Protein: CASSHGQGLSTDTQYF.

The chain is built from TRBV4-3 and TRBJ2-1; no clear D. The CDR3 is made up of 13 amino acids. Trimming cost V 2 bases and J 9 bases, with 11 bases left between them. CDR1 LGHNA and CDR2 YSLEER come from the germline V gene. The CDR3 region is CASSQTRPGEQFF. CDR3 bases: TGCGCCAGCAGCCAAACCCGTCCGGGTGAGCAGTTCTTC.

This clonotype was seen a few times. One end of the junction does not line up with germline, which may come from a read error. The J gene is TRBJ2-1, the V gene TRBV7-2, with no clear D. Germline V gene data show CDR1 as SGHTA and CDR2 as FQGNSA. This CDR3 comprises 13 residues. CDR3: CAGSLYDLNEQFF. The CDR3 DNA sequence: TGTGCCGGCAGCTTGTACGATCTCAATGAGCAGTTCTTC.

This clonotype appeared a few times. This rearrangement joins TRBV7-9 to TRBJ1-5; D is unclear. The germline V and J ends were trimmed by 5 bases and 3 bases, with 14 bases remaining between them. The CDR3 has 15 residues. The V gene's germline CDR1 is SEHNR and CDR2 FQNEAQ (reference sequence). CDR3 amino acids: CASSPNGPPNQPQHF. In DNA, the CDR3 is TGTGCCAGCAGCCCTAACGGTCCCCCCAATCAGCCCCAGCATTTT. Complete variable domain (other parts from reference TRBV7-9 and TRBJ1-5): DTGVSQNPRHKITKRGQNVTFRCDPISEHNRLYWYRQTLGQGPEFLTYFQNEAQLEKSRLLSDRFSAERPKGSFSTLEIQRTEQGDSAMYLCASSPNGPPNQPQHFGDGTRLSIL.

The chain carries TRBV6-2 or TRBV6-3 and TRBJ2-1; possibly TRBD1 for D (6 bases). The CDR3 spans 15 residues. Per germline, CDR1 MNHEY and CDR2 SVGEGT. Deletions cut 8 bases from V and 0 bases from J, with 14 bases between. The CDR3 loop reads CASGQSDSSYNEQFF. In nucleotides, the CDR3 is TGTGCCAGCGGTCAATCGGACAGCTCCTACAATGAGCAGTTCTTC.

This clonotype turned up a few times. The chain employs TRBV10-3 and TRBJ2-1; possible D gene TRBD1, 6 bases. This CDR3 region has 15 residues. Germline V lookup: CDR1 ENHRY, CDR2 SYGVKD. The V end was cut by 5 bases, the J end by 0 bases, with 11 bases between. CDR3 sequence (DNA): TGTGCCATCAGTATCCAGGACAGCTCCTACAATGAGCAGTTCTTC. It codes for CAISIQDSSYNEQFF.

CDR3 region: CASSPRQGPSYEQYF. The CDR3 DNA sequence: TGTGCCAGCAGCCCTCGACAGGGGCCCTCCTACGAGCAGTACTTC. The rearrangement links TRBV7-9 to TRBJ2-7, with 8 bases identical to TRBD1. V lost 5 bases, J lost 0 bases, and 6 bases stayed unmatched. Germline CDR1 and CDR2: SEHNR and FQNEAQ (reference sequence). The CDR3 is 15 amino acids.

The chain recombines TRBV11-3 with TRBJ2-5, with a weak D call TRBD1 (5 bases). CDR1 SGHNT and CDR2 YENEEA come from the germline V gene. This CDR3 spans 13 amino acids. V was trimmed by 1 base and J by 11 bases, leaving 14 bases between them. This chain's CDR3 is CASSLARANEQYF. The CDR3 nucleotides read TGTGCCAGCAGCTTAGCCAGGGCCAATGAGCAGTACTTC.

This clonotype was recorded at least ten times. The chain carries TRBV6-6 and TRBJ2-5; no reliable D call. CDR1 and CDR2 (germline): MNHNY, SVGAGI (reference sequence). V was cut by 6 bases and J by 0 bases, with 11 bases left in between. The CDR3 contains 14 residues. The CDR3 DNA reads TGTGCCAGCAGCTTGGGCCGCAACCAAGAGACCCAGTACTTC. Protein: CASSLGRNQETQYF.

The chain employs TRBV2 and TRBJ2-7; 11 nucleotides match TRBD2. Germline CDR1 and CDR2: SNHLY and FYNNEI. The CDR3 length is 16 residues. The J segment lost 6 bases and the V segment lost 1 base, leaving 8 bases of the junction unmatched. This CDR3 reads CASSEEISGRAGEQYF. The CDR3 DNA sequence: TGTGCCAGCAGTGAAGAGATTAGCGGGAGGGCCGGCGAGCAGTACTTC.

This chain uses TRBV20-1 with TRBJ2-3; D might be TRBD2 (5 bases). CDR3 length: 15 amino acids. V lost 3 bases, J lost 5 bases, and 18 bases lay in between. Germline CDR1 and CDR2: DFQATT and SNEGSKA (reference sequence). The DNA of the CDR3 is TGCAGTGCTAGCCCTAGGCGGGTGTGGGTAGATACGCAGTATTTT. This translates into CSASPRRVWVDTQYF.

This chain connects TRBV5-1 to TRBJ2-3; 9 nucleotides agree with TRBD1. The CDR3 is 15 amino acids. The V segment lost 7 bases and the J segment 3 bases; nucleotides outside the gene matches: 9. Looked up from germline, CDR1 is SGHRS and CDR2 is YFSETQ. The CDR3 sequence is CASGRRDRETDTQYF. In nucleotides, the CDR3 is TGCGCCAGCGGCCGTCGGGACAGGGAGACAGATACGCAGTATTTT.

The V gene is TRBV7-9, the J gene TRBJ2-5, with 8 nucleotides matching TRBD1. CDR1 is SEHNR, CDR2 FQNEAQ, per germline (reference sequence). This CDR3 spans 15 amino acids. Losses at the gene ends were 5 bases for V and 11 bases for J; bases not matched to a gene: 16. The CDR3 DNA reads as TGTGCCAGCAGCCGTCCAGGGGGCCGCGCTCTGGAGCAGTACTTC. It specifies CASSRPGGRALEQYF. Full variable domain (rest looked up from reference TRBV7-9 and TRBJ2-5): DTGVSQNPRHKITKRGQNVTFRCDPISEHNRLYWYRQTLGQGPEFLTYFQNEAQLEKSRLLSDRFSAERPKGSFSTLEIQRTEQGDSAMYLCASSRPGGRALEQYFGPGTRLLVL.

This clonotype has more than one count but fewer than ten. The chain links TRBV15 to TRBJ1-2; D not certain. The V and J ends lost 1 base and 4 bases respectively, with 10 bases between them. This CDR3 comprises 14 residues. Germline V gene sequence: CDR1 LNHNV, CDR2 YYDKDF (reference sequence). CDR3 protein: CATSRGGEGYGYTF. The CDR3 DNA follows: TGTGCCACCAGCAGAGGTGGTGAGGGCTATGGCTACACCTTC.

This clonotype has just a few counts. The CDR3 loop is CASSVRQGISYEQYF. DNA for the CDR3: TGTGCCAGCAGTGTTCGGCAGGGGATATCCTACGAGCAGTACTTC. The chain is built from TRBV6-1 and TRBJ2-7, with D possibly matching TRBD1 (6 bases). Per germline, CDR1 MNHNS and CDR2 SASEGT. With 4 bases removed from V and 1 base from J, the gap between germline ends came to 14 bases. The CDR3 spans 15 residues.